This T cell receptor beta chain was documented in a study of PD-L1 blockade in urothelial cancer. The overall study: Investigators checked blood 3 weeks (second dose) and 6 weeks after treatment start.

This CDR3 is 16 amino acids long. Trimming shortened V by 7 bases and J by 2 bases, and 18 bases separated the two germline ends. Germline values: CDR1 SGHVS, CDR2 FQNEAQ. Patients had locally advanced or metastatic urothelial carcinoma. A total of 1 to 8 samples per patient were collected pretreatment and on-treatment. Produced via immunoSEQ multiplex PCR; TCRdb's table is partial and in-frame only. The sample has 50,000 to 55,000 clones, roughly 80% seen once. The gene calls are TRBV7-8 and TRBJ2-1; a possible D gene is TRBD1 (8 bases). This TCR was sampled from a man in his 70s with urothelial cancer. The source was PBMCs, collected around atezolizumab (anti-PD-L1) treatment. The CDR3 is CASTSYRGGTYNEQFF. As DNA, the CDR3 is TGTGCCAGCACATCCTACAGGGGGGGCACCTACAATGAGCAGTTCTTC. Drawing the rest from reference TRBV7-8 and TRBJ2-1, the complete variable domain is GAGVSQSPRYKVAKRGQDVALRCDPISGHVSLFWYQQALGQGPEFLTYFQNEAQLDKSGLPSDRFFAERPEGSVSTLKIQRTQQEDSAVYLCASTSYRGGTYNEQFFGPGTRLTVL.